Following are 23 T cell receptor beta chains from one sample sequenced in a study of T cells in Graves' hyperthyroidism and ophthalmopathy. Amplification yielded TCR beta CDR3 regions, with RNA transcripts as the source. Primed by the HTBI set, a first-round RT-PCR was run on the TCR CDR3. One entry per CDR3 protein, called by TCRdb with MiXCR from the multiplex PCR reads. The table has some 460,000 distinct CDR3 sequences, more than 15% seen once. The specimen sequenced was blood. Receptor source: a woman younger than 30 with Graves' hyperthyroidism.

This clonotype was observed many times. The chain uses TRBV6-1 and TRBJ1-5, with 9 nucleotides matching TRBD1. CDR1 is MNHNS and CDR2 is SASEGT in the germline V gene. This CDR3 contains 16 residues. V shed 6 bases and J 4 bases; nucleotides not matched to a gene: 10. The CDR3 loop reads CASSPYRDRANQPQHF. The CDR3 DNA is TGTGCCAGCAGCCCCTACCGGGACAGGGCGAATCAGCCCCAGCATTTT.

This clonotype was recorded many times. CDR3 DNA sequence: TGCGCCAGCAGTGAGTTGACTAGCGGGGGCTACGAGCAGTACTTC. It specifies CASSELTSGGYEQYF. The genes are TRBV10-1 and TRBJ2-7, with 12 positions matching TRBD2. V shed 1 base and J 3 bases; nucleotides not matched to a gene: 1. This CDR3 has 15 residues. From germline, CDR1 is WNHNN and CDR2 SYGVQD (reference sequence).

This clonotype was seen many times. CDR3 in amino acids: CASSRRDGSRGDTQYF. CDR3 nucleotide sequence: TGTGCCAGCAGCCGCCGGGACGGAAGTCGAGGAGATACGCAGTATTTT. The chain employs TRBV7-3 and TRBJ2-3, with D possibly being TRBD1 or TRBD2 (5 bases each). V was pared by 5 bases and J by 5 bases, with 20 bases between. CDR1 SGHTA and CDR2 FQGTGA come from the germline V gene. The CDR3 extends over 16 amino acids. The full variable domain, completed using reference TRBV7-3 and TRBJ2-3, is GAGVSQTPSNKVTEKGKYVELRCDPISGHTALYWYRQSLGQGPEFLIYFQGTGAADDSGLPNDRFFAVRPEGSVSTLKIQRTERGDSAVYLCASSRRDGSRGDTQYFGPGTRLTVL.

This clonotype was recorded many times. V is TRBV5-1 and J is TRBJ1-2; 10 bases map to TRBD1. CDR1 is SGHRS, CDR2 YFSETQ, per germline. Unmatched junction bases numbered 6, after V lost 5 bases and J lost 8 bases. CDR3 length: 13 amino acids. The CDR3 sequence is CASRTGTGEGYTF. The CDR3 coding sequence is TGCGCCAGCAGAACCGGGACAGGGGAAGGCTACACCTTC.

This clonotype was found many times. The rearrangement joins TRBV9 to TRBJ1-3; D might be TRBD1 (6 bases). Trimming took 0 bases from V and 1 from J, leaving 8 bases between them. The CDR3 is 15 residues long. Germline CDR1 reads SGDLS; CDR2 reads YYNGEE. The CDR3 spells CASSVAGASGNTIYF. CDR3 nucleotide sequence: TGTGCCAGCAGCGTAGCGGGGGCTTCTGGAAACACCATATATTTT.

This clonotype has at least ten counts. The chain combines TRBV7-2 with TRBJ2-1, with 9 bases aligning to TRBD2. In germline, CDR1 is SGHTA, CDR2 FQGNSA. V shed 4 bases and J 7 bases; nucleotides not matched to a gene: 20. This CDR3 contains 19 residues. CDR3 sequence (DNA): TGTGCCAGCAGCTCCTCTCCATGGCGGGGGGGCCGGACAAAAAATGAGCAGTTCTTC. Protein sequence: CASSSSPWRGGRTKNEQFF.

CDR3 nucleotides: TGCAGTGCTAGAGAAAGGGGTTCGAACACTGAAGCTTTCTTT. This gives the protein CSARERGSNTEAFF. V gene TRBV20-1 combines with J gene TRBJ1-1, with D perhaps TRBD1 (5 bases). This CDR3 contains 14 residues. Deletions cut 0 bases from V and 1 base from J, with 9 bases between. The germline V gene encodes CDR1 DFQATT and CDR2 SNEGSKA (reference sequence).

This clonotype was picked up a small number of times. The J gene is TRBJ1-6, the V gene TRBV9; D is unclear. The CDR3 spans 17 residues. Germline V gene lookup returns CDR1 SGDLS and CDR2 YYNGEE. The V and J ends lost 4 bases and 7 bases respectively, with 21 bases between them. This CDR3 reads CASSTTPGPTANSPLHF. The CDR3 nucleotides read TGTGCCAGCAGCACGACCCCCGGGCCAACCGCGAATTCACCCCTCCACTTT.

This clonotype was seen more than once but under ten times. A much larger clone differs by one base, so this may be a read error. CDR3 sequence (DNA): TGCAGTGCTAGCCACGGGACAGCCTACGAGCAGTGCTTC. This encodes CSASHGTAYEQCF. V gene TRBV20-1 combines with J gene TRBJ2-7; 7 nucleotides line up with TRBD1. The CDR3 spans 13 residues. From germline, CDR1 is DFQATT and CDR2 SNEGSKA (reference sequence).

This clonotype turned up a few times. This chain uses TRBV27 with TRBJ1-5; D is uncertain. The CDR3 length is 14 residues. Trimming took 3 bases from V and 5 from J, leaving 11 bases between them. The V gene's germline CDR1 is MNHEY and CDR2 SMNVEV (reference sequence). The CDR3 spells CASSLGGSHQPQHF. As DNA, the CDR3 is TGTGCCAGCAGTTTGGGTGGGTCCCATCAGCCCCAGCATTTT.

This clonotype was counted at least ten times. In DNA form, the CDR3 reads TGCGCCAGCAGCGTGGGCCTCACAGATGGCTACACCTTC. Its protein product is CASSVGLTDGYTF. V usage is TRBV5-1 and J usage is TRBJ1-2, with unresolved D. Germline assignment: CDR1 SGHRS and CDR2 YFSETQ. The CDR3 runs 13 residues. Trimming stripped 4 bases from V and 6 bases from J, with 13 bases between. The whole variable domain, filled in from reference TRBV5-1 and TRBJ1-2, reads KAGVTQTPRYLIKTRGQQVTLSCSPISGHRSVSWYQQTPGQGLQFLFEYFSETQRNKGNFPGRFSGRQFSNSRSEMNVSTLELGDSALYLCASSVGLTDGYTFGSGTRLTVV.

This clonotype was found a few times. Since the CDR3 does not end with the conserved phenylalanine or tryptophan, this likely comes from a read error. The chain links TRBV9 to TRBJ1-1; 8 bases match TRBD1. This CDR3 has 17 residues. Germline values: CDR1 SGDLS, CDR2 YYNGEE. V was clipped by 4 bases and J by 2 bases; unmatched bases: 13. Written as DNA, the CDR3 is TGTGCCAGCAGCCAAGAGGGTCAGGGGGCGCGAAACACTGAAGCTTTCCTT. Its translation is CASSQEGQGARNTEAFL.

This clonotype was recorded many times. This rearrangement joins TRBV5-1 to TRBJ2-7, with 10 bases that match TRBD2. The CDR3 totals 15 residues. Germline lookup yields CDR1 SGHRS and CDR2 YFSETQ. V was pared by 4 bases and J by 3 bases, with 7 bases of the junction left unmatched. CDR3 bases: TGCGCCAGCAGCGGGGCGAGCGGGAGGGACTACGAGCAGTACTTC. It codes for CASSGASGRDYEQYF.

This clonotype was seen at least ten times. The chain recombines TRBV2 with TRBJ2-7; D gene unclear. The CDR3 runs 12 residues. V gave up 3 bases and J gave up 9 bases, with 12 bases separating them. Germline V lookup: CDR1 SNHLY, CDR2 FYNNEI. The CDR3 protein is CASSELALRQYF. As DNA, the CDR3 is TGTGCCAGCAGTGAGTTGGCCCTGAGGCAGTACTTC. Together with reference TRBV2 and TRBJ2-7, the CDR3 gives the full variable domain: EPEVTQTPSHQVTQMGQEVILRCVPISNHLYFYWYRQILGQKVEFLVSFYNNEISEKSEIFDDQFSVERPDGSNFTLKIRSTKLEDSAMYFCASSELALRQYFGPGTRLTVT.

This clonotype was found many times. The V call is TRBV5-1, the J call TRBJ2-4; 8 bases line up with TRBD2. The CDR3 contains 15 residues. Germline V gene sequence: CDR1 SGHRS, CDR2 YFSETQ. The V and J ends lost 2 bases and 1 base, in that order; junction bases with no gene match: 2. The CDR3 reads CASSLAGVAKNIQYF. CDR3 coding DNA: TGCGCCAGCAGCTTAGCGGGAGTTGCCAAAAACATTCAGTACTTC. Drawing the rest from reference TRBV5-1 and TRBJ2-4, the complete variable domain is KAGVTQTPRYLIKTRGQQVTLSCSPISGHRSVSWYQQTPGQGLQFLFEYFSETQRNKGNFPGRFSGRQFSNSRSEMNVSTLELGDSALYLCASSLAGVAKNIQYFGAGTRLSVL.

This clonotype was detected ten times or more. This chain links TRBV5-1 with TRBJ1-1; D gene unclear. The germline gives CDR1 SGHRS, CDR2 YFSETQ. CDR3 length: 14 amino acids. V shed 0 bases and J shed 0 bases, with 6 bases lying between them. The CDR3 protein is CASSLELLNTEAFF. CDR3 in DNA: TGCGCCAGCAGCTTGGAACTCTTGAACACTGAAGCTTTCTTT.

This clonotype was observed a few times. The gene calls are TRBV5-1 and TRBJ1-4; the match to TRBD1 covers 7 bases. CDR3 length: 16 residues. With V trimmed by 4 bases and J by 4 bases, 10 bases remained unmatched. Germline V gives CDR1 SGHRS, CDR2 YFSETQ. The CDR3 sequence is CASSGGTAGGNEKLFF. DNA for the CDR3: TGCGCCAGCAGCGGAGGGACAGCGGGAGGTAATGAAAAACTGTTTTTT.

Ten or more counts support this clonotype. The genes are TRBV28 and TRBJ1-6; possibly TRBD1 for D (5 bases). V lost 6 bases to trimming and J lost 6 bases, with 15 bases between them. The CDR3 loop spans 15 amino acids. Per germline, CDR1 MDHEN and CDR2 SYDVKM. Written as DNA, the CDR3 is TGTGCCAGCAGCGCGGCAGGGACTTCTAATTCACCCCTCCACTTT. Its translation is CASSAAGTSNSPLHF. The whole variable domain, filled in from reference TRBV28 and TRBJ1-6, reads DVKVTQSSRYLVKRTGEKVFLECVQDMDHENMFWYRQDPGLGLRLIYFSYDVKMKEKGDIPEGYSVSREKKERFSLILESASTNQTSMYLCASSAAGTSNSPLHFGNGTRLTVT.

The chain has TRBV7-3 and TRBJ2-1; D may be TRBD2 (5 bases). V was pared by 5 bases and J by 5 bases, with 10 bases between. CDR3 size: 13 residues. Looked up from germline, CDR1 is SGHTA and CDR2 is FQGTGA. CDR3 coding DNA: TGTGCCAGCAGCGCCCCCGGGGACAATGAGCAGTTCTTC. It specifies CASSAPGDNEQFF.

This clonotype was recorded many times. The J gene is TRBJ2-4, the V gene TRBV28, with a weak D call TRBD1 (6 bases). The CDR3 runs 16 residues. Trimming left V 2 bases short and J 0 bases short, with 11 bases between. CDR1 and CDR2 (germline): MDHEN, SYDVKM. CDR3 residues: CASSLEGELAKNIQYF. The CDR3 DNA reads as TGTGCCAGCAGTTTAGAGGGGGAGCTAGCCAAAAACATTCAGTACTTC.

This clonotype was observed a handful of times. V and J are TRBV3-1 and TRBJ2-3, with D uncertain. Trimming removed 0 bases from V and 1 base from J, with 5 bases in between. Germline V gene data show CDR1 as LGHDT and CDR2 as YNNKEL (reference sequence). The CDR3 runs to 14 residues. CDR3 protein: CASSQEAGTDTQYF. The CDR3 nucleotides are TGTGCCAGCAGCCAAGAGGCGGGCACAGATACGCAGTATTTT.

This clonotype was recorded many times. The rearrangement uses TRBV6-2 or TRBV6-3 and TRBJ2-1, with no clear D. This CDR3 is 11 amino acids long. Germline values: CDR1 MNHEY, CDR2 SVGEGT. Trimming cost V 5 bases and J 7 bases, with 6 bases left between them. The CDR3 protein is CASSPLNEQFF. The CDR3 DNA follows: TGTGCCAGCAGTCCCTTAAATGAGCAGTTCTTC.

For this clonotype: Its ends do not fully match the called genes, so a read error is possible. The chain has TRBV28 and TRBJ1-2; no reliable D call. The CDR3 covers 12 residues. Germline CDR1 MDHEN, CDR2 SYDVKM. The CDR3 sequence is CASRKGIDGDTF. For the CDR3, the DNA is TGTGCCAGCCGGAAGGGAATTGATGGCGACACCTTC.